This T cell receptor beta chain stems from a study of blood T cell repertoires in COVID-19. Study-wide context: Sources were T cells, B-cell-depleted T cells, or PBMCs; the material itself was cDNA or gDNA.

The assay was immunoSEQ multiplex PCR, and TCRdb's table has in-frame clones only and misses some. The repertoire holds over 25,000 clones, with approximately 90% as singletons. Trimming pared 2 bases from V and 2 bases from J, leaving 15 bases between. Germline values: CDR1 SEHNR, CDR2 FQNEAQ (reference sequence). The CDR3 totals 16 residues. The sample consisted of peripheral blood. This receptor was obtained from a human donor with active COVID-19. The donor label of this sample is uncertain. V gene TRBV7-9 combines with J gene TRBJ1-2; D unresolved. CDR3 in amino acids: CASSLLREGLNYGYTF. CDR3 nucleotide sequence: TGTGCCAGCAGCTTACTGAGAGAGGGTTTAAACTATGGCTACACCTTC. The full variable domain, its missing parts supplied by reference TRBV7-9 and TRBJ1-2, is DTGVSQNPRHKITKRGQNVTFRCDPISEHNRLYWYRQTLGQGPEFLTYFQNEAQLEKSRLLSDRFSAERPKGSFSTLEIQRTEQGDSAMYLCASSLLREGLNYGYTFGSGTRLTVV.